This T cell receptor beta chain was sequenced for a study of metastatic and nonmetastatic thyroid tumors. Overall study context: The authors compared repertoires across blood and tumor or nodule tissue from malignant and benign thyroid patients.

The CDR3 loop spans 15 amino acids. CDR1 and CDR2 from the germline V gene are LNHNV and YYDKDF (reference sequence). V lost 5 bases, J lost 8 bases, and 21 bases lay in between. There were no patients who had received any treatment before thyroid surgery. The table lists this clone with many counts. TCRdb re-called clones from the PCR reads using MiXCR. The table lists some 14,000 clones, roughly 27% of them singletons. V usage is TRBV15 and J usage is TRBJ1-2; D is unclear. Sequenced material: tumor tissue. The TCR sequence derives from a female donor with papillary thyroid cancer or a benign thyroid nodule (not recorded which). Some clones in this sample may be carry-over from other donors' samples. Here the CDR3 reads CATSARADSVSGYTF. The CDR3 DNA sequence: TGTGCCACCAGCGCACGAGCAGACTCAGTTTCGGGCTACACCTTC.